These 32 T cell receptor beta chains were sequenced from one sample in a study of OX40 agonist ivuxolimab in advanced cancers. This table comes from immunoSEQ multiplex PCR, and its TCRdb copy is limited to in-frame clones, with some not included. This table holds some 100,000 clones, 90% found once. Sample: CD4+ or CD8+ T cells sorted from blood, taken in a trial of the OX40 agonist ivuxolimab. The receptors here all came from an adult with an advanced solid tumor such as melanoma, head and neck, liver or kidney cancer.

Here the CDR3 reads CASSPGGVSTDTQYF. The CDR3 DNA is TGTGCCAGCAGCCCCGGGGGAGTTAGCACAGATACGCAGTATTTT. The chain links TRBV7-7 to TRBJ2-3; weak D call: TRBD2 (6 bases). V was pared by 5 bases and J by 0 bases, with 12 bases between. CDR1 is SSHAT, CDR2 FNYEAQ, per germline (reference sequence). The CDR3 contains 15 residues.

The rearrangement joins TRBV4-1 to TRBJ1-5; maybe TRBD1 (5 bases). The ends were cut back, 0 bases at V and 4 bases at J, with 13 bases in the middle. Germline CDR1 MGHRA, CDR2 YSYEKL. The CDR3 contains 16 residues. The CDR3 DNA sequence: TGCGCCAGCAGCCAAGAGGGGGGGTCCGGGAATCAGCCCCAGCATTTT. It encodes CASSQEGGSGNQPQHF.

The chain joins TRBV4-2 to TRBJ2-1; TRBD2 aligns across 11 bases. CDR1 is LGHNA, CDR2 YNFKEQ, per germline. This CDR3 contains 18 residues. Trimming at V came to 0 bases and at J to 10 bases, leaving 14 bases not matched to a gene. CDR3 in DNA: TGTGCCAGCAGCCAAGAGTCAGTGGGGGGACTAGCGGTCCACGAGCAGTTCTTC. Translating it yields CASSQESVGGLAVHEQFF.

The V and J genes are TRBV4-2 and TRBJ2-3, with 7 bases aligning to TRBD2. Germline trimming cut 5 bases from V and 2 bases from J; bases unmatched to any gene: 10. Germline V gene data show CDR1 as LGHNA and CDR2 as YNFKEQ. The length of the CDR3 is 16 residues. The CDR3 DNA sequence: TGTGCCAGCAGCAGTAACCTAGCGGTCTCCACAGATACGCAGTATTTT. Residues: CASSSNLAVSTDTQYF.

This chain uses TRBV5-1 with TRBJ2-2; perhaps TRBD2 as D (6 bases). The CDR3 length is 15 residues. Trimming shortened V by 4 bases and J by 4 bases, and 14 bases separated the two germline ends. Germline-derived CDR1 and CDR2 are SGHRS and YFSETQ. CDR3 nucleotide sequence: TGCGCCAGCAGCCTGGTTCAGGGAGGCACCGGGGAGCTGTTTTTT. This translates into CASSLVQGGTGELFF.

The chain employs TRBV2 and TRBJ2-3; D ambiguous. Trimming removed 7 bases at V and 4 bases at J, with 15 bases between. This CDR3 spans 14 amino acids. CDR1 SNHLY and CDR2 FYNNEI come from the germline V gene. DNA of the CDR3: TGTGCCAGCACTAACCCCCTCGTCCCAGATACGCAGTATTTT. Protein product: CASTNPLVPDTQYF.

The gene calls are TRBV6-5 and TRBJ2-3; D possibly uses TRBD1 or TRBD2 (5 bases each). The CDR3 length is 14 residues. Deletions cut 6 bases from V and 4 bases from J, with 14 bases between. Germline assignment: CDR1 MNHEY and CDR2 SVGAGI. This CDR3 reads CASSNRGFADTQYF. CDR3 DNA: TGTGCCAGCAGCAATCGGGGCTTTGCAGATACGCAGTATTTT.

To note about this clone: The same CDR3 is also encoded by other DNA sequences in this sample. The rearrangement links TRBV27 to TRBJ1-2; D is perhaps TRBD1 (5 bases). Deletions cut 0 bases from V and 4 bases from J, with 9 bases between. This CDR3 comprises 14 residues. The germline CDR1 and CDR2 sequences are MNHEY and SMNVEV (reference sequence). CDR3 loop: CASSLSRDSYGYTF. CDR3 DNA sequence: TGTGCCAGCAGTTTATCCAGGGACTCCTATGGCTACACCTTC.

The rearrangement uses TRBV2 and TRBJ1-2, with D unresolved. The V gene lost 2 bases and the J gene lost 4 bases, with 14 bases spanning the gap. The CDR3 has 15 residues. The germline V gene has CDR1 SNHLY and CDR2 FYNNEI. The CDR3 DNA sequence: TGTGCCAGCAGTGAATCAGCGAACTACGGCTATGGCTACACCTTC. This translates into CASSESANYGYGYTF.

J is TRBJ2-5 and V is TRBV5-1; 10 nucleotides match TRBD2. The J call may be incorrect, as the DNA end agrees better with TRBJ2-7. The CDR3 extends over 15 amino acids. From germline, CDR1 is SGHRS and CDR2 YFSETQ. Written as DNA, the CDR3 is TGCGCCAGCAGCCGAGGACTAGCGGAGACCTACGAGCAGTACTTC. Protein: CASSRGLAETYEQYF.

This sequence joins TRBV6-6 and TRBJ2-3, with D perhaps matching TRBD1 (6 bases). The CDR3 is 14 amino acids. V was shortened by 6 bases and J by 0 bases, with 10 bases between the two germline ends. Germline V lookup: CDR1 MNHNY, CDR2 SVGAGI (reference sequence). The CDR3, as DNA: TGTGCCAGCAGACCCAGGGGAAGCACAGATACGCAGTATTTT. Translated, it gives CASRPRGSTDTQYF.

This clone was counted once. This chain uses TRBV6-1 with TRBJ2-7; 8 bases fit TRBD1. The trim removed 8 bases at V and 1 base at J, leaving 10 bases unmatched. This CDR3 spans 15 amino acids. CDR1 and CDR2 (germline): MNHNS, SASEGT. The CDR3, as DNA: TGTGCCAGCGCGAGAGACGACAGGGGTTCCTACGAGCAGTACTTC. Translation: CASARDDRGSYEQYF.

The chain joins TRBV27 to TRBJ2-1; no clear D gene. Trimming left V 5 bases short and J 1 base short, with 9 bases between. The CDR3 is made up of 14 amino acids. Germline V gene data show CDR1 as MNHEY and CDR2 as SMNVEV (reference sequence). The CDR3 protein is CASSRTSSYNEQFF. Here the CDR3 DNA reads TGTGCCAGCAGTAGAACTTCGTCCTACAATGAGCAGTTCTTC.

The chain employs TRBV29-1 and TRBJ1-5; D is perhaps TRBD1 (6 bases). The CDR3 has 14 residues. V lost 7 bases and J lost 2, with 15 bases in between. Germline V gene sequence: CDR1 SQVTM, CDR2 ANQGSEA. The CDR3 DNA reads as TGCAGCGCCGCAGAAGGGGGAGGCAATCAGCCCCAGCATTTT. This codes for CSAAEGGGNQPQHF.

As regards this clone: Within the sample, other DNA sequences also encode this same CDR3. The chain uses TRBV19 and TRBJ1-5, with D hard to call. The CDR3 is 12 amino acids. The germline V and J ends were trimmed by 8 bases and 2 bases, with 7 bases remaining between them. Per the germline V gene, CDR1 is LNHDA and CDR2 is SQIVND (reference sequence). CDR3 nucleotides: TGTGCCAGTTCGCCGCGCAATCAGCCCCAGCATTTT. Its protein is CASSPRNQPQHF.

This clone was found a few times. J is TRBJ1-1 and V is TRBV7-2; D gene unclear. This CDR3 comprises 14 residues. V lost 6 bases and J lost 1, with 12 bases in between. The germline gives CDR1 SGHTA, CDR2 FQGNSA. In nucleotides, the CDR3 is TGTGCCAGCAGTCTATGGACGGCGAACACTGAAGCTTTCTTT. Amino acid sequence: CASSLWTANTEAFF.

The chain couples TRBV7-2 to TRBJ2-3; D perhaps matches TRBD2 (6 bases). The CDR3 has 15 amino acids. With 3 bases removed from V and 0 bases from J, the gap between germline ends came to 10 bases. Germline CDR1 reads SGHTA; CDR2 reads FQGNSA. The CDR3, as DNA: TGTGCCAGCAGCTTGGACTATTTAAGCACAGATACGCAGTATTTT. Its translation is CASSLDYLSTDTQYF.

As DNA, the CDR3 is TGTGCCAGCAGCCAAGGCCCGGCGCCTAATGAAAAACTGTTTTTT. Residues: CASSQGPAPNEKLFF. This chain connects TRBV4-2 to TRBJ1-4; D is unresolved. V was clipped by 1 base and J by 3 bases, with 9 bases between them. Germline CDR1 reads LGHNA; CDR2 reads YNFKEQ. The CDR3 length is 15 residues.

The chain has TRBV5-4 and TRBJ2-2; 10 bases align to TRBD1. The germline CDR1 and CDR2 sequences are SGHNT and YYREEE (reference sequence). This CDR3 has 17 amino acids. With 4 bases clipped from V and 3 bases from J, the junction kept 9 bases outside the gene matches. The chain's CDR3 is CASSPTPGQGYTGELFF. The CDR3 coding sequence is TGTGCCAGCAGCCCTACTCCGGGACAGGGGTACACCGGGGAGCTGTTTTTT.

The genes are TRBV18 and TRBJ2-6; D is perhaps TRBD2 (6 bases). Germline assignment: CDR1 KGHSH and CDR2 LQKENI. The CDR3 runs to 18 residues. V lost 2 bases to trimming and J lost 0 bases, with 14 bases between them. The chain's CDR3 is CASSPFSGESSGANVLTF. In DNA form, the CDR3 reads TGTGCCAGCTCACCATTCTCGGGGGAAAGCTCTGGGGCCAACGTCCTGACTTTC.

The chain joins TRBV27 to TRBJ2-7, with no clear D. The length of the CDR3 is 17 residues. Germline V lookup: CDR1 MNHEY, CDR2 SMNVEV (reference sequence). Trimming took 7 bases from V and 0 from J, leaving 22 bases between them. In nucleotides, the CDR3 is TGTGCCAGCACTTCTCCCCTCTGGGCTAGAGACTCCTACGAGCAGTACTTC. Translated, it gives CASTSPLWARDSYEQYF.

Turning to this clone: Sequence at one end of the junction differs from germline and may be a read error. The V call is TRBV2, the J call TRBJ2-7, with 10 nucleotides matching TRBD2. Germline CDR1 SNHLY, CDR2 FYNNEI. The CDR3 runs 15 residues. The CDR3 nucleotides are TGTGCCAGCAGAGAAGTAGCGGGAGGTCTAAACGAGCAGTACTTC. Its protein product is CASREVAGGLNEQYF.

This sequence joins TRBV7-6 and TRBJ2-7; 10 nucleotides match TRBD1. J was trimmed by 4 bases and V by 0 bases; bases with no gene match: 6. CDR3 size: 16 residues. In germline, CDR1 is SGHVS, CDR2 FNYEAQ. The CDR3 nucleotides read TGTGCCAGCAGCTTAGCTCCGGGACAGGGGTTTTACGAGCAGTACTTC. It translates to CASSLAPGQGFYEQYF.

The chain links TRBV2 to TRBJ2-7; D is uncertain. This CDR3 contains 12 residues. Germline V gives CDR1 SNHLY, CDR2 FYNNEI. Trimming stripped 7 bases from V and 3 bases from J, with 10 bases between. CDR3 protein: CASKLLDYEQYF. CDR3 sequence (DNA): TGTGCCAGCAAGCTTTTGGACTACGAGCAGTACTTC.

V usage is TRBV7-9 and J usage is TRBJ2-1, with 8 bases identical to TRBD2. Germline CDR1 and CDR2: SEHNR and FQNEAQ (reference sequence). The length of the CDR3 is 13 residues. V dropped 0 bases and J dropped 13; count of bases not matched to a gene: 5. CDR3 DNA: TGTGCCAGCAGCTTAGCTCCAAGCGGGGGACAGTTCTTC. This encodes CASSLAPSGGQFF.

This clone is a singleton in its sample. The chain carries TRBV28 and TRBJ1-3, with TRBD1 matching over 11 bases. Germline V lookup: CDR1 MDHEN, CDR2 SYDVKM. V shed 5 bases, J shed 8 bases, and the junction held 8 bases outside the gene matches. CDR3 size: 15 residues. The CDR3 loop is CASSLPGQGADTIYF. CDR3 in DNA: TGTGCCAGCAGTCTACCCGGACAGGGGGCGGACACCATATATTTT.

The chain combines TRBV28 with TRBJ2-7; TRBD1 agrees at 7 bases. The CDR3 contains 14 residues. CDR1 and CDR2 from the germline V gene are MDHEN and SYDVKM. The ends lost 8 bases at V and 0 bases at J; junction bases unmatched: 7. CDR3: CASPEGDSSYEQYF. CDR3 nucleotide sequence: TGTGCCAGCCCCGAGGGGGACAGCTCCTACGAGCAGTACTTC. The full variable domain, rest sourced from reference TRBV28 and TRBJ2-7, is DVKVTQSSRYLVKRTGEKVFLECVQDMDHENMFWYRQDPGLGLRLIYFSYDVKMKEKGDIPEGYSVSREKKERFSLILESASTNQTSMYLCASPEGDSSYEQYFGPGTRLTVT.

The chain joins TRBV27 to TRBJ2-3; TRBD1 matches 7 bases. Germline loops: CDR1 MNHEY, CDR2 SMNVEV (reference sequence). The ends lost 3 bases at V and 2 bases at J; junction bases unmatched: 5. The CDR3 has 15 residues. CDR3 DNA: TGTGCCAGCAGTTTCGACAGGGTGCACACAGATACGCAGTATTTT. Translating gives CASSFDRVHTDTQYF.

J is TRBJ1-1 and V is TRBV9; 8 nucleotides line up with TRBD1. CDR3 length: 16 amino acids. The trim removed 4 bases at V and 4 bases at J, leaving 12 bases unmatched. The germline V gene encodes CDR1 SGDLS and CDR2 YYNGEE. DNA for the CDR3: TGTGCCAGCAGCCTCGGACAGGGAAGGGGGAGCACTGAAGCTTTCTTT. This encodes CASSLGQGRGSTEAFF. The entire variable domain, with the rest obtained from reference TRBV9 and TRBJ1-1, is as follows: DSGVTQTPKHLITATGQRVTLRCSPRSGDLSVYWYQQSLDQGLQFLIQYYNGEERAKGNILERFSAQQFPDLHSELNLSSLELGDSALYFCASSLGQGRGSTEAFFGQGTRLTVV.

The chain employs TRBV16 and TRBJ1-5; D gene uncertain. The CDR3 spans 14 residues. Germline V CDR1 and CDR2: KGHSY, FQNENV. Trimming cost V 4 bases and J 1 base, with 8 bases left between them. The CDR3 loop is CASSPTRSNQPQHF. The CDR3 coding sequence is TGTGCCAGCAGCCCAACCCGGAGCAATCAGCCCCAGCATTTT.

CDR3 in amino acids: CASSLRRPNPYEQYF. The CDR3 bases are TGTGCCAGCAGCTTAAGGCGCCCGAACCCGTACGAGCAGTACTTC. The J gene is TRBJ2-7, the V gene TRBV7-3; the D is unclear. The germline CDR1 and CDR2 sequences are SGHTA and FQGTGA. The CDR3 runs 15 residues. V shed 1 base and J shed 4 bases, with 14 bases lying between them.

The gene calls are TRBV4-3 and TRBJ2-5; 7 nucleotides line up with TRBD2. Per germline, CDR1 LGHNA and CDR2 YSLEER. V dropped 0 bases and J dropped 9; count of bases not matched to a gene: 7. The CDR3 length is 14 residues. The CDR3 spells CASSQDRASGSQYF. DNA for the CDR3: TGCGCCAGCAGCCAAGATCGGGCTAGCGGCTCCCAGTACTTC.